The entry below gives a single T cell receptor beta chain sequence along with its context. This clonotype came up many times. Its antigen has not been determined. No per-base quality is available; no much larger clone lies one base away. The junction shows trimming of 5 bases on V and 7 bases on J, plus 15 bases between the germline ends. As encoded in the germline V gene, CDR1 is SGHTA while CDR2 is FQGNSA. The CDR3 covers 15 residues, taking in both the cysteine and the phenylalanine. Solely the CDR3 DNA is kept, with 45 bases framed from the first base. This record comes from a study of CD8 T cells in ankylosing spondylitis listed by TCRdb under 2017. Looking at the study overall: T cell receptor beta repertoires were profiled in healthy donors and ankylosing spondylitis patients so that disease-linked TCR variants could be found. In total, the full study cohort was made up of 85 to 140 healthy donors and 25 ankylosing spondylitis patients. Peripheral blood was sampled, and synovial fluid was also collected from ankylosing spondylitis patients.

Summary of the overall study and its limitations: The disease-linked clones showed a CD8+ phenotype and occurred at relatively low frequencies in peripheral blood. Some motif variants had previously been reported in the synovial fluid and blood of reactive arthritis patients, which suggests shared mechanisms of disease initiation. A TCR beta motif made up of about eight highly homologous amino acid variants appeared to be characteristic of blood from ankylosing spondylitis patients. The disease-linked clones were reported to be significantly enriched in matched synovial fluid samples from ankylosing spondylitis patients.

The listed sequencing device is Illumina HiSeq 2500. Quantitative 5'-RACE with molecular barcodes was used to prepare TCR beta libraries. In the paper's pipeline: To identify disease-linked TCR variants, a new computational method was used, one built on a probabilistic model of VDJ rearrangement. TCRdb reanalyzed the raw reads on its own, using fastp at Q25 for trimming and MiXCR for clone calling, and kept in-frame beta chains. Each entry is one CDR3 protein sequence, shown with its most common DNA and genes. The V and J calls come from TCRdb's annotation, not from the publication. The sample table holds fewer than 550,000 distinct CDR3 sequences, of which approximately 5% were seen once. Together, the top ten hold around 3.5% of the sample.

The sample was blood, either unsorted or a sorted T cell fraction (not recorded which). The chain uses TRBV7-2 and TRBJ1-6; TRBD1 is a weak D gene call, 5 bases matching. This clonotype was obtained from a male donor with ankylosing spondylitis. The CDR3 reads as follows: CASSIQGGSNSPLHF. The DNA reads TGTGCCAGCAGCATCCAGGGAGGCTCGAATTCACCCCTCCACTTT.